These 21 T cell receptor beta chains were sequenced from one sample in a study of T cells in localized non-small cell lung cancer. Repertoires were generated with immunoSEQ multiplex PCR, while TCRdb's copy carries only in-frame clones and drops some. The sample lists around 130,000 clones, more than 70% occurring once. The starting material was peripheral blood, obtained before any cancer treatment. These receptors were obtained from an older female donor with stage I lung adenocarcinoma.

The chain is built from TRBV6-5 and TRBJ2-6, with D perhaps assigned TRBD1 or TRBD2 (5 bases each). The ends were cut back, 6 bases at V and 12 bases at J, with 15 bases in the middle. Germline assignment: CDR1 MNHEY and CDR2 SVGAGI. This CDR3 is built from 13 residues. The CDR3 sequence is CASSPTGAPVLTF. Here the CDR3 DNA reads TGTGCCAGCAGCCCAACCGGGGCCCCCGTCCTGACTTTC.

This clone has just one count. The V and J genes are TRBV5-1 and TRBJ2-7; 7 bases agree with TRBD1. Germline lookup yields CDR1 SGHRS and CDR2 YFSETQ. Trimming removed 5 bases from V and 2 bases from J; junction bases left unmatched: 7. The CDR3 covers 14 residues. The CDR3 protein is CASRRDSAPYEQYF. For the CDR3, the DNA is TGCGCCAGCAGAAGGGACAGCGCGCCCTACGAGCAGTACTTC.

This chain joins TRBV6-1 and TRBJ2-7; 9 positions agree with TRBD1. The CDR3 is 13 amino acids. The germline V gene encodes CDR1 MNHNS and CDR2 SASEGT. V lost 10 bases and J lost 0; bases outside the gene matches: 4. The CDR3 nucleotides read TGTGCCACGCGGGACAGGGCCTCCTACGAGCAGTACTTC. Protein product: CATRDRASYEQYF.

Here the CDR3 DNA reads TGTGCCAGCAGTTTAGGCGCCTCCAATCAGCCCCAGCATTTT. It is translated as CASSLGASNQPQHF. This chain uses TRBV27 with TRBJ1-5, with D unresolved. Trimming took off 2 bases at V and 3 bases at J, with 8 bases between the two ends. The CDR3 consists of 14 residues. In germline, CDR1 is MNHEY, CDR2 SMNVEV (reference sequence).

The chain employs TRBV5-4 and TRBJ2-1; D is ambiguous. Trimming removed 2 bases at V and 0 bases at J, with 6 bases between. The CDR3 loop spans 14 amino acids. Germline CDR1 SGHNT, CDR2 YYREEE (reference sequence). In DNA form, the CDR3 reads TGTGCCAGCAGCTTAGAAATCTCCTACAATGAGCAGTTCTTC. The encoded protein is CASSLEISYNEQFF.

The chain carries TRBV7-2 and TRBJ2-5; D is possibly TRBD1 (5 bases). V was clipped by 3 bases and J by 1 base, with 12 bases between them. The CDR3 extends over 15 amino acids. Germline assignment: CDR1 SGHTA and CDR2 FQGNSA. The CDR3 DNA sequence: TGTGCCAGCAGCTTGATGGGGCGGATCCAAGAGACCCAGTACTTC. It specifies CASSLMGRIQETQYF.

The J gene is TRBJ2-5, the V gene TRBV10-1, with a tentative D call TRBD2 (5 bases). Germline CDR1 WNHNN, CDR2 SYGVQD (reference sequence). The CDR3 consists of 12 residues. V was pared by 2 bases and J by 4 bases, with 5 bases between. The CDR3 reads CASSESGETQYF. The CDR3 coding sequence is TGCGCCAGCAGTGAGAGCGGAGAGACCCAGTACTTC.

This rearrangement joins TRBV6-6 to TRBJ2-2; TRBD2 matches at 10 bases. Germline CDR1 reads MNHNY; CDR2 reads SVGAGI (reference sequence). The CDR3 is 16 residues long. After removal of 0 bases from V and 4 bases from J, the junction contained 2 bases not matched to a gene. The CDR3 nucleotides read TGTGCCAGCAGTTACTCGAGCGGGAGGGGCACCGGGGAGCTGTTTTTT. It translates to CASSYSSGRGTGELFF.

This chain links TRBV6-5 with TRBJ1-2; TRBD1 might be the D (6 bases). Trimming removed 6 bases at V and 2 bases at J, with 10 bases between. In germline, CDR1 is MNHEY, CDR2 SVGAGI. The CDR3 is 13 residues long. The CDR3 DNA reads as TGTGCCAGCAGCCCAAGGGGGAACTATGGCTACACCTTC. Protein product: CASSPRGNYGYTF.

V and J are TRBV18 and TRBJ1-2, with 9 bases identical to TRBD1. Trimming at V came to 6 bases and at J to 4 bases, leaving 6 bases not matched to a gene. Germline loops: CDR1 KGHSH, CDR2 LQKENI. This CDR3 has 14 amino acids. In nucleotides, the CDR3 is TGTGCCAGCTCCCGGGACAGGGAAACCTATGGCTACACCTTC. Translation gives CASSRDRETYGYTF.

This rearrangement joins TRBV5-1 to TRBJ2-1; 9 bases are shared with TRBD2. The V segment lost 2 bases and the J segment 4 bases; nucleotides outside the gene matches: 19. Germline CDR1 is SGHRS and CDR2 is YFSETQ. The CDR3 spans 20 residues. CDR3 residues: CASSFPPGLAVEGEYNEQFF. Here the CDR3 DNA reads TGCGCCAGCAGCTTCCCACCGGGACTAGCCGTTGAGGGGGAATACAATGAGCAGTTCTTC.

The chain has TRBV4-2 and TRBJ2-7, with TRBD2 identical over 9 bases. The CDR3 runs 17 residues. J lost 3 bases, V lost 1 base, and 10 bases had no gene match. In germline, CDR1 is LGHNA, CDR2 YNFKEQ. Here the CDR3 DNA reads TGTGCCAGCAGCCAAGTGGGCGGCGGGAGGGGGGACTACGAGCAGTACTTC. Its translation: CASSQVGGGRGDYEQYF.

This clone has only one observation. As DNA, the CDR3 is TGTGCCACCGGGCAGGGGGGAAACACCATATATTTT. Protein sequence: CATGQGGNTIYF. The chain uses TRBV15 and TRBJ1-3, with D maybe TRBD1 (6 bases). Germline V gene data show CDR1 as LNHNV and CDR2 as YYDKDF (reference sequence). With 8 bases removed from V and 4 bases from J, the gap between germline ends came to 9 bases. The CDR3 sequence is 12 residues long.

The J gene is TRBJ2-3, the V gene TRBV5-8, with D possibly being TRBD2 (6 bases). The CDR3 totals 16 residues. Germline CDR1 reads SGHTS; CDR2 reads YDEGEE. The V end lost 4 bases, the J end lost 0 bases, and 15 bases lay between the germline ends. The DNA of the CDR3 is TGTGCCAGCAGCCTGGTCGGGGGTGGAAGCACAGATACGCAGTATTTT. It encodes CASSLVGGGSTDTQYF. Looking up the rest from reference TRBV5-8 and TRBJ2-3 gives the full variable domain: EAGVTQSPTHLIKTRGQQATLRCSPISGHTSVYWYQQALGLGLQFLLWYDEGEERNRGNFPPRFSGRQFPNYSSELNVNALELEDSALYLCASSLVGGGSTDTQYFGPGTRLTVL.

This chain links TRBV28 with TRBJ2-3; D ambiguous. CDR3 size: 17 residues. Germline CDR1 is MDHEN and CDR2 is SYDVKM. Trimming left V 3 bases short and J 2 bases short, with 18 bases between. The DNA of the CDR3 is TGTGCCAGCAGTTTGTGGTCTTGGACCCATTCCACAGATACGCAGTATTTT. This encodes CASSLWSWTHSTDTQYF.

On this clone: The DNA is left out, because the CDR3 cannot be placed on it with certainty; the CDR3 is given as TCRdb lists it. This rearrangement joins TRBV7-8 to TRBJ2-7; the DNA was not used to check the table's D call, TRBD2. From germline, CDR1 is SGHVS and CDR2 FQNEAQ. The CDR3 contains 20 residues when both ends are counted. CDR3 loop: CASSAPGTSSSTSGRGGQYF.

The chain has TRBV6-5 and TRBJ1-3, with D perhaps TRBD1 (5 bases). CDR3 length equals 15 residues. Trimming pared 5 bases from V and 1 base from J, leaving 12 bases between. From germline, CDR1 is MNHEY and CDR2 SVGAGI. CDR3 in DNA: TGTGCCAGCAGTACGACTCAGGGATCTGGAAACACCATATATTTT. Its protein is CASSTTQGSGNTIYF.

This chain uses TRBV7-9 with TRBJ1-5; weak D call: TRBD1 (5 bases). The CDR3 is 15 residues long. V shed 5 bases and J shed 5 bases, with 16 bases lying between them. Germline values: CDR1 SEHNR, CDR2 FQNEAQ (reference sequence). CDR3 in DNA: TGTGCCAGCAGCCCGGTTAGGGGCGCGGATCAGCCCCAGCATTTT. This sequence encodes CASSPVRGADQPQHF.

The chain joins TRBV28 to TRBJ1-1; D not resolved. The CDR3 spans 16 residues. CDR1 and CDR2 from the germline V gene are MDHEN and SYDVKM. V was clipped by 8 bases and J by 11 bases, with 30 bases between them. The CDR3 loop reads CASSGPPFFEDGGAFF. DNA for the CDR3: TGTGCCAGCTCTGGCCCCCCCTTCTTCGAAGATGGAGGCGCTTTCTTT.

This chain's CDR3 is CASSRDQNEKLFF. CDR3 DNA: TGTGCCAGCTCAAGGGACCAGAATGAAAAACTGTTTTTT. V and J are TRBV18 and TRBJ1-4; a weak D match, TRBD1 (5 bases). Trimming removed 5 bases at V and 5 bases at J, with 9 bases between. This CDR3 has 13 residues. Germline V gene data show CDR1 as KGHSH and CDR2 as LQKENI.

The chain is built from TRBV9 and TRBJ1-2; weak D call: TRBD1 (6 bases). Germline lookup yields CDR1 SGDLS and CDR2 YYNGEE. The CDR3 extends over 17 amino acids. Trimming stripped 3 bases from V and 8 bases from J, with 26 bases between. DNA for the CDR3: TGTGCCAGCAGCGCATCCTTTAGAGTTGGGACAAGAGGCGGCTACACCTTC. It yields the protein CASSASFRVGTRGGYTF.